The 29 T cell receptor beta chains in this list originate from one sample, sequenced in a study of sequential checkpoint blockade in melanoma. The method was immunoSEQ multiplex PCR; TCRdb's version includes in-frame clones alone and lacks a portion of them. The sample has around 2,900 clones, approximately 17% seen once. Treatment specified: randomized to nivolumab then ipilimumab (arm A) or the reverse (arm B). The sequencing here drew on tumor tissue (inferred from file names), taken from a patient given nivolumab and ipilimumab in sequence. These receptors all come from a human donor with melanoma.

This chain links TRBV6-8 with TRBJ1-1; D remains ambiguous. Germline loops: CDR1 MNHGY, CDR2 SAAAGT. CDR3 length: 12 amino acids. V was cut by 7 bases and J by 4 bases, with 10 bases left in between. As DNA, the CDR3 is TGTGCCAGCAAAGCGGCCGGCACTGAAGCTTTCTTT. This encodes CASKAAGTEAFF.

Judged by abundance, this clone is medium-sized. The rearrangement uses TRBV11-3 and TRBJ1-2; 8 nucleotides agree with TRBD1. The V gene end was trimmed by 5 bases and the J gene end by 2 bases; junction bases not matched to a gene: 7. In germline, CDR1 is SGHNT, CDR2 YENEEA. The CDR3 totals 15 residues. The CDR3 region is CASSAGQGQNYGYTF. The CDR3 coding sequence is TGTGCCAGCAGCGCTGGACAGGGTCAAAACTATGGCTACACCTTC. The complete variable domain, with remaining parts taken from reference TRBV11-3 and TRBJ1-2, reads EAGVVQSPRYKIIEKKQPVAFWCNPISGHNTLYWYLQNLGQGPELLIRYENEEAVDDSQLPKDRFSAERLKGVDSTLKIQPAELGDSAVYLCASSAGQGQNYGYTFGSGTRLTVV.

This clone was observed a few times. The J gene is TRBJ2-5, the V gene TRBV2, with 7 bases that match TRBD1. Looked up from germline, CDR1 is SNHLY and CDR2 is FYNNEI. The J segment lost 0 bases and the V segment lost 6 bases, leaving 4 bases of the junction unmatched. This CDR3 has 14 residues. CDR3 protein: CASSEQGDQETQYF. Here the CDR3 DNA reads TGTGCCAGCAGCGAGCAGGGGGACCAAGAGACCCAGTACTTC.

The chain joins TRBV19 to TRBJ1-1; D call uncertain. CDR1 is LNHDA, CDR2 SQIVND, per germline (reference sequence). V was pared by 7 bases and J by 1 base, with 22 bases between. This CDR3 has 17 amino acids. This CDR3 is CASNPRKTERSNTEAFF. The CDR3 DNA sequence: TGTGCCAGTAATCCCCGTAAAACGGAGCGATCGAACACTGAAGCTTTCTTT.

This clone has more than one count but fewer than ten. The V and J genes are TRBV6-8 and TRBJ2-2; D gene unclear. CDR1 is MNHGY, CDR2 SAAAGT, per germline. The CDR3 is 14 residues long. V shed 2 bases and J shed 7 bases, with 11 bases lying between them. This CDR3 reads CASSYVLAGGELFF. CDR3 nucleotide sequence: TGTGCCAGCAGTTACGTTTTAGCTGGCGGGGAGCTGTTTTTT.

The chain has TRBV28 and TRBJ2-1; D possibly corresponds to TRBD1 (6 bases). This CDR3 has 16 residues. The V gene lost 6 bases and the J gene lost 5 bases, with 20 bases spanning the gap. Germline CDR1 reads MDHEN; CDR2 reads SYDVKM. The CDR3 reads CASREGVELANNEQFF. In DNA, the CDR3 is TGTGCCAGCAGAGAGGGGGTTGAGCTAGCTAACAATGAGCAGTTCTTC.

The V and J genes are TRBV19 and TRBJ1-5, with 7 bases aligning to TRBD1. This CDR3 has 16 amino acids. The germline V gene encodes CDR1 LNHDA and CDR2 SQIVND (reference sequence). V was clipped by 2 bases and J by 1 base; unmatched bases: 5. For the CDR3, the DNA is TGTGCCAGTAGTATACCACCGGGACAGAGCAATCAGCCCCAGCATTTT. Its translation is CASSIPPGQSNQPQHF.

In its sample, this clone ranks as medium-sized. The CDR3 region has the DNA TGTGCCAGCAGCAGGGACAGGGGAAATGAAAAACTGTTTTTT. Translating it yields CASSRDRGNEKLFF. The J gene is TRBJ1-4, the V gene TRBV11-3; 10 nucleotides line up with TRBD1. The CDR3 loop spans 14 amino acids. Trimming at V came to 5 bases and at J to 5 bases, leaving 2 bases not matched to a gene. Germline V gene lookup returns CDR1 SGHNT and CDR2 YENEEA.

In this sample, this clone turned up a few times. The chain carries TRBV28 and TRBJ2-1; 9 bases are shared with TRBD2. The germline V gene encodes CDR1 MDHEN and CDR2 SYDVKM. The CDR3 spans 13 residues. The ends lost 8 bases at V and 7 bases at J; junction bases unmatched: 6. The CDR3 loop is CASGLAGENEQFF. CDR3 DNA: TGTGCCAGCGGATTAGCGGGAGAAAATGAGCAGTTCTTC.

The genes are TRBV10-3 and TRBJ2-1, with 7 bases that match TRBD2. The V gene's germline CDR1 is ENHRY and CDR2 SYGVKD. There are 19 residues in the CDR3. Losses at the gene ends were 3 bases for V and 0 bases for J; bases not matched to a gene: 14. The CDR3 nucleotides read TGTGCCATCAGTGATTCGTCCGAAGCCACGGGGGGCTCCTACAATGAGCAGTTCTTC. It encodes CAISDSSEATGGSYNEQFF.

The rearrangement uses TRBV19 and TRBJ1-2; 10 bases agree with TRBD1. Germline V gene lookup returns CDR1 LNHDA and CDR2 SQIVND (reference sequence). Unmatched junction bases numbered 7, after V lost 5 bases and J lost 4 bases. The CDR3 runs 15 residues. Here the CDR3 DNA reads TGTGCCAGTAGTCCAGGACAGGGGGAAAGCTATGGCTACACCTTC. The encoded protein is CASSPGQGESYGYTF.

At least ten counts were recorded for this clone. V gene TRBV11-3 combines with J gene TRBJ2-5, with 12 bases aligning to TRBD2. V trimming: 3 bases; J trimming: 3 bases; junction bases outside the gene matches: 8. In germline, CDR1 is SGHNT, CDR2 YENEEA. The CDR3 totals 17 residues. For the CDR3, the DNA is TGTGCCAGCAGCTTGGGACTAGCGGGCCCAGGGGAAGAGACCCAGTACTTC. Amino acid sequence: CASSLGLAGPGEETQYF. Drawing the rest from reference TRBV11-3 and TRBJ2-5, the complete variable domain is EAGVVQSPRYKIIEKKQPVAFWCNPISGHNTLYWYLQNLGQGPELLIRYENEEAVDDSQLPKDRFSAERLKGVDSTLKIQPAELGDSAVYLCASSLGLAGPGEETQYFGPGTRLLVL.

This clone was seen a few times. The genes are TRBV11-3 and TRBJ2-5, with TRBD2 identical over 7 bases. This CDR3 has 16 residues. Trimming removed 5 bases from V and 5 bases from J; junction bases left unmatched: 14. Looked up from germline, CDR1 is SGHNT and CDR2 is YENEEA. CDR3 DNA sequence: TGTGCCAGCAGCGCTCCGCTAGCGGCCGCCGGGGAGACCCAGTACTTC. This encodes CASSAPLAAAGETQYF.

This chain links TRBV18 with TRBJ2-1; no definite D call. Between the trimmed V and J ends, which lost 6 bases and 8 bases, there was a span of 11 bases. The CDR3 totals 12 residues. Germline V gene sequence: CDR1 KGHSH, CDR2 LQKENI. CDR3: CASSLRTDEQFF. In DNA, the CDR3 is TGTGCCAGCTCCCTCCGTACGGATGAGCAGTTCTTC.

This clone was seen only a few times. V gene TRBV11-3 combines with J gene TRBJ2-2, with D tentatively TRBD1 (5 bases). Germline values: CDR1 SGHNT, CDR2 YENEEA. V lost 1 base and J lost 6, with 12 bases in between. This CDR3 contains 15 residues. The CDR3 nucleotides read TGTGCCAGCAGCTTAGGGACAAGCGACGCCGGGGAGCTGTTTTTT. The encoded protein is CASSLGTSDAGELFF.

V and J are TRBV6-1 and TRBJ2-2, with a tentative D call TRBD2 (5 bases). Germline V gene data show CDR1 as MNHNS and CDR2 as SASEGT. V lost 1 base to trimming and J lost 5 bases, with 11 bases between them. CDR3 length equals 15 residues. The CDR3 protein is CASSEVWVATGELFF. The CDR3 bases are TGTGCCAGCAGTGAAGTTTGGGTAGCGACCGGGGAGCTGTTTTTT.

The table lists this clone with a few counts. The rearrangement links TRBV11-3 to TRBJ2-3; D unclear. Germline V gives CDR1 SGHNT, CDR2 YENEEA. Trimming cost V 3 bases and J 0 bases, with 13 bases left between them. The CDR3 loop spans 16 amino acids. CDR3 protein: CASSLGGHTSTDTQYF. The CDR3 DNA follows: TGTGCCAGCAGCTTGGGTGGGCATACAAGCACAGATACGCAGTATTTT.

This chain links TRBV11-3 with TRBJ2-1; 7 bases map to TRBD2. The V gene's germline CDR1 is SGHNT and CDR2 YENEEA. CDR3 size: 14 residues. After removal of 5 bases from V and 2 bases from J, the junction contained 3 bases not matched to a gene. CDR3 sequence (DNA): TGTGCCAGCAGCAGCGGGACTCCCTACAATGAGCAGTTCTTC. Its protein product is CASSSGTPYNEQFF.

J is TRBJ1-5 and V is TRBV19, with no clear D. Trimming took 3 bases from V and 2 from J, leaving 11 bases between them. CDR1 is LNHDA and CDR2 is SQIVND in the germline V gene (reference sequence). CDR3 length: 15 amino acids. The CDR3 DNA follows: TGTGCCAGTAGTATGAATTTAGGTCGCAATCAGCCCCAGCATTTT. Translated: CASSMNLGRNQPQHF.

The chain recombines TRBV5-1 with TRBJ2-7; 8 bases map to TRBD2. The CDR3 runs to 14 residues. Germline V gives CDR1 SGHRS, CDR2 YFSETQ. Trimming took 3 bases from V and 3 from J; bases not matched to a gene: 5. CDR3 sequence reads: CASSSSGRIYEQYF. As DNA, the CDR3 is TGCGCCAGCAGCTCGAGCGGGAGAATCTACGAGCAGTACTTC. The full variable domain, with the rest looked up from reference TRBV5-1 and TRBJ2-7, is KAGVTQTPRYLIKTRGQQVTLSCSPISGHRSVSWYQQTPGQGLQFLFEYFSETQRNKGNFPGRFSGRQFSNSRSEMNVSTLELGDSALYLCASSSSGRIYEQYFGPGTRLTVT.

Here the CDR3 reads CASDGGGIGNEKLFF. Written as DNA, the CDR3 is TGTGCCAGCGACGGAGGAGGGATCGGTAATGAAAAACTGTTTTTT. This chain uses TRBV28 with TRBJ1-4; D is unclear. The CDR3 has 15 residues. Germline V gene data show CDR1 as MDHEN and CDR2 as SYDVKM. With 8 bases removed from V and 4 bases from J, the gap between germline ends came to 17 bases.

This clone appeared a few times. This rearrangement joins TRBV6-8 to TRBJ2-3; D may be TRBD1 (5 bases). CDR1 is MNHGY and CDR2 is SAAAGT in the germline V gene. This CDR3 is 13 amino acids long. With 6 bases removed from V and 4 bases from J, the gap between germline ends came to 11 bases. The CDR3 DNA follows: TGTGCCAGCAGGCAGGGATGGGCAGATACGCAGTATTTT. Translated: CASRQGWADTQYF.

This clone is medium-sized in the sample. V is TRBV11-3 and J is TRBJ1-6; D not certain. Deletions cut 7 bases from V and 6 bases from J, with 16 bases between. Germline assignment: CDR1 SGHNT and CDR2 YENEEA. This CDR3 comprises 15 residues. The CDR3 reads CASKEAGSVNSPLHF. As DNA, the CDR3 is TGTGCCAGCAAAGAGGCGGGCTCCGTTAATTCACCCCTCCACTTT.

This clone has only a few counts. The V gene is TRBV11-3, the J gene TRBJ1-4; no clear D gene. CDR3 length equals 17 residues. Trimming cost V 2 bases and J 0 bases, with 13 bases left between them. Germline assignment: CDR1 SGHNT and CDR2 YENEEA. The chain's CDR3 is CASSLPRSKPTNEKLFF. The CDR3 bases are TGTGCCAGCAGCTTACCAAGGAGTAAACCAACTAATGAAAAACTGTTTTTT.

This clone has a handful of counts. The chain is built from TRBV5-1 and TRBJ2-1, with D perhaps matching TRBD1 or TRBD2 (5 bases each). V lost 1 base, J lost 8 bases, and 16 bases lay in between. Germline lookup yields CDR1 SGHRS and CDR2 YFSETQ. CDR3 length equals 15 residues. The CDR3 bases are TGCGCCAGCAGCTTGACAGGACTCCCGTTCGATGAGCAGTTCTTC. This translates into CASSLTGLPFDEQFF.

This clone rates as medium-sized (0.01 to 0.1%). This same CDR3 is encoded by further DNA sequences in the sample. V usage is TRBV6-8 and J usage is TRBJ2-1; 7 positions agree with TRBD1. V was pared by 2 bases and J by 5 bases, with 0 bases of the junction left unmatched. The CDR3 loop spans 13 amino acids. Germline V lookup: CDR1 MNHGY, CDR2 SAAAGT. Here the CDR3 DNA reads TGTGCCAGCAGTTACGACAGGGACAATGAGCAGTTCTTC. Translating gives CASSYDRDNEQFF.

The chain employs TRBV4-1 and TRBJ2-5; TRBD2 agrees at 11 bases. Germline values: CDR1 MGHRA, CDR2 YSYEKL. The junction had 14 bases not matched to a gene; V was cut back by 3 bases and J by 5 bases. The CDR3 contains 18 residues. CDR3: CASSQGTSGSVVGETQYF. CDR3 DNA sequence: TGCGCCAGCAGCCAGGGTACTAGCGGGAGTGTGGTAGGGGAGACCCAGTACTTC.

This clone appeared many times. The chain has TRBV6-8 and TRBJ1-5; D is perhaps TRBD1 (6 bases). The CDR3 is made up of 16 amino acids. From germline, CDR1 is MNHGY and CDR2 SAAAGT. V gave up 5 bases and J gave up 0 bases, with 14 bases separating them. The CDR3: CASSKGQTFSNQPQHF. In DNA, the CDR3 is TGTGCCAGCAGTAAAGGACAGACGTTTAGCAATCAGCCCCAGCATTTT.

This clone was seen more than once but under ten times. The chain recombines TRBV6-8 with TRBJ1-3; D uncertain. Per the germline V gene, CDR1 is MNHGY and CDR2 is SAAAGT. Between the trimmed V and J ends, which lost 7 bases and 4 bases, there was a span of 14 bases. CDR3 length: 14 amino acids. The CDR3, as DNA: TGTGCCAGCACCCCCGAGAGGGTCGGAAACACCATATATTTT. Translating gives CASTPERVGNTIYF.